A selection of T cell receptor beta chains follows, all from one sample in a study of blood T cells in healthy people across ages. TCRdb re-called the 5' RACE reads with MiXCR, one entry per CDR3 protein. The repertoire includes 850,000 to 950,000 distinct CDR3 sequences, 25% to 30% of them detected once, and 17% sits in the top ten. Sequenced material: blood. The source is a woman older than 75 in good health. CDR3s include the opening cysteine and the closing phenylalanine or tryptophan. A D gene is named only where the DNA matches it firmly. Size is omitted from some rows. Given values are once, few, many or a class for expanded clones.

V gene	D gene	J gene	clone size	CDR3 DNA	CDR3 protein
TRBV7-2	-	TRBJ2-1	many	TGTGCCAGCAGCTTAGAGGGCCTAGCGTACAATGAGCAGTTCTTC	CASSLEGLAYNEQFF
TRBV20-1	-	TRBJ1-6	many	TGCAGTGCTACGGGGGAGGCTTGGGGGAATTCACCCCTCCACTTT	CSATGEAWGNSPLHF
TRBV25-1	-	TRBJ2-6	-	TGTGCCAGCAGTGACGCAGCCAACTCTGGGGCCAACGTCCTGACTTTC	CASSDAANSGANVLTF
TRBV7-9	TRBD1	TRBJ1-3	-	TGTGCCAGCAGCTACTGGACAGGGGGAAACACCATATATTTT	CASSYWTGGNTIYF
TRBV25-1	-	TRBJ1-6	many	TGTGCCAGCAGTGAATGGGGCAGAGATAATTCACCCCTCCACTTT	CASSEWGRDNSPLHF
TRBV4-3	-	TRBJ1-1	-	TGCGCCAGCAGCCAAGTCGCCGGGGGTAGGAGCACTGAAGCTTTCTTT	CASSQVAGGRSTEAFF
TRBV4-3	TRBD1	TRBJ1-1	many	TGCGCCAGCAGCCTTAGGCGTACGGTAGCAGGGGGCACTGAAGCTTTCTTT	CASSLRRTVAGGTEAFF
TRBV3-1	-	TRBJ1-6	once	TGTGCCAGCAGCCAAGAAACGGGGGCGCGTGATTCACCCCTCCACTTT	CASSQETGARDSPLHF
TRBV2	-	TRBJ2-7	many	TGTGCCAGCGGGGCACCTTACGAGCAGTACTTC	CASGAPYEQYF
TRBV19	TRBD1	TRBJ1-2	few	TGTGCCAGTAGTTCGGACAGGGGGCGAACGGGCTACACCTTC	CASSSDRGRTGYTF
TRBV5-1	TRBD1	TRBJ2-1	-	TGCGCCAGCAAGTCAGGGGGCGTCGGGGAGCAGTTCTTC	CASKSGGVGEQFF
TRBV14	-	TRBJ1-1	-	TGTGCCAGCAGCCAACGGGACAATGAAGCTTTCTTT	CASSQRDNEAFF
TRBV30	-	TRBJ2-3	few	TGTGCCTGGATAACCGGGATAAGCACAGATACGCAGTATTTT	CAWITGISTDTQYF
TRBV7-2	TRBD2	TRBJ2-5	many	TGTGCCAGCAGCTTAGGAAGTAGCGGGGGCCTCCAAGAGACCCAGTACTTC	CASSLGSSGGLQETQYF
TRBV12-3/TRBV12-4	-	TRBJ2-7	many	TGTGCCAGCAGTTTAGGGTCCGTATCTTTTTTGTACGAGCAGTACTTC	CASSLGSVSFLYEQYF
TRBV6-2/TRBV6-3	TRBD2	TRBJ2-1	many	TGTGCCAGCAGCCACGGGACTAGCGGCTACAATGAGCAGTTCTTC	CASSHGTSGYNEQFF
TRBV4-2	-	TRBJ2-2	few	TGTGCCAGCAATTCCGTGGCAGGGAAGGAAGCGAAGAACACCGGGGAGCTGTTTTTT	CASNSVAGKEAKNTGELFF
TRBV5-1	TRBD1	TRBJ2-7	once	TGCGCCAGCAGCTACACCGACAGGGGCTACGAGCAGTACTTC	CASSYTDRGYEQYF
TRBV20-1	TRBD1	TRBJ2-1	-	TGCAGTGCTACCCCCCCTACAGGGGGACCATCAGAGCGGTTCTTC	CSATPPTGGPSERFF
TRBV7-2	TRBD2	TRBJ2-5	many	TGTGCCAGCAGCTTAGCCCTAGCGGGGGCGGGGAAAGAGACCCAGTACTTC	CASSLALAGAGKETQYF
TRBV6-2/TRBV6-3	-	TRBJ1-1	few	TGTGCCAGCAGTTGGTCTGGGAGGAGTGTGGCTGAAGCTTTCTTT	CASSWSGRSVAEAFF
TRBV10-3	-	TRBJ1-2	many	TGTGCCATCAGTGCGGTCCAGGACTATGGCTACACCTTC	CAISAVQDYGYTF
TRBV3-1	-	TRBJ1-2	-	TGTGCCAGCAGCCAAGGAGCCCACAGGGTCTATGGCTACACCTTC	CASSQGAHRVYGYTF
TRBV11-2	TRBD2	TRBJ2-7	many	TGTGCCAGCAGCCCCACTAGCGGGGGGGGGTACGAGCAGTACTTC	CASSPTSGGGYEQYF
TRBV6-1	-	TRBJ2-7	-	TGTGCCAGCGGCGACAGTCTTCCCTACGAGCAGTACTTC	CASGDSLPYEQYF
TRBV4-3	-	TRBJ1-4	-	TGCGCCAGCAGCAAGTCCAGGGCAACTAGTGAAAAACTGTTTTTT	CASSKSRATSEKLFF
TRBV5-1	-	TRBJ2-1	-	TGCGCCAGCAGCTCCCCACAAACCGGCGGGTCCTTCAATGAGCAGTTCTTC	CASSSPQTGGSFNEQFF
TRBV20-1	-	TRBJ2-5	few	TGCAGTGCCGTACCCCCTTTGGCGGGTGAGACCCAGTACTTC	CSAVPPLAGETQYF
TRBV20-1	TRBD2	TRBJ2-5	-	TGCAGTGCTACTCTGGGACTAGCGGGAGAGGAGACCCAGTACTTC	CSATLGLAGEETQYF
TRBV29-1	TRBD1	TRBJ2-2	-	TGCAGCGTTGGAGGGGACAGGGATGCCGGGGAGCGGTTTTTT	CSVGGDRDAGERFF